Listed below are T cell receptor beta chains from one sample, sequenced in a study of blood T cell repertoires in COVID-19. This table comes from immunoSEQ multiplex PCR, and its TCRdb copy is limited to in-frame clones, with some not included. The data hold roughly 190,000 clones, with about 91% observed a single time. Material: PBMCs or T cells enriched from blood (not recorded which). Receptors originate from a woman younger than 35 who had recovered from COVID-19. The CDR3 runs from the conserved cysteine through the conserved F or W. Each record gives: V gene, J gene, D gene, CDR3 protein. D genes are given only for firm matches.

v_call: TRBV7-8; j_call: TRBJ1-1; d_call: .; cdr3_aa: CASSLGQPNTEAFF
v_call: TRBV7-6; j_call: TRBJ1-6; d_call: TRBD1; cdr3_aa: CASSLADRGSPLHF
v_call: TRBV12-3/TRBV12-4; j_call: TRBJ2-1; d_call: TRBD1; cdr3_aa: CASSTGQRNEQFF
v_call: TRBV27; j_call: TRBJ2-7; d_call: TRBD1; cdr3_aa: CASSQGGQGSYEQYF
v_call: TRBV3-1/TRBV3-2; j_call: TRBJ2-3; d_call: .; cdr3_aa: CASSPPGRRTDTQYF
v_call: TRBV28; j_call: TRBJ1-4; d_call: TRBD1; cdr3_aa: CASKPGQTYFDEKLFF
v_call: TRBV6-1; j_call: TRBJ2-7; d_call: .; cdr3_aa: CASSKANEQYF
v_call: TRBV15; j_call: TRBJ1-2; d_call: .; cdr3_aa: CATSRDGSGDYGYTF
v_call: TRBV7-9; j_call: TRBJ2-1; d_call: TRBD2; cdr3_aa: CASSFAGGLEEQFF
v_call: TRBV2; j_call: TRBJ2-7; d_call: .; cdr3_aa: CASIPPTRKGGEQYF
v_call: TRBV7-9; j_call: TRBJ2-3; d_call: .; cdr3_aa: CASSSISGSTDTQYF
v_call: TRBV4-1; j_call: TRBJ2-7; d_call: .; cdr3_aa: CASSPGAGTTEQYF
v_call: TRBV27; j_call: TRBJ1-1; d_call: .; cdr3_aa: CASRLDLGSPEAFF
v_call: TRBV5-1; j_call: TRBJ2-5; d_call: .; cdr3_aa: CASRSAGVKETQYF
v_call: TRBV6-2/TRBV6-3; j_call: TRBJ2-4; d_call: .; cdr3_aa: CASSHLAKNIQYF
v_call: TRBV3-1/TRBV3-2; j_call: TRBJ2-2; d_call: TRBD2; cdr3_aa: CASSPWWASGTNTGELFF
v_call: TRBV10-3; j_call: TRBJ2-7; d_call: TRBD1; cdr3_aa: CAISLTSGTGDLQGSYEQYF
v_call: TRBV27; j_call: TRBJ2-3; d_call: .; cdr3_aa: CASTLRGDTQYF
v_call: TRBV6-1; j_call: TRBJ2-7; d_call: .; cdr3_aa: CASSEAGGASEQYF
v_call: TRBV2; j_call: TRBJ1-5; d_call: .; cdr3_aa: CASSEARGGPQHF
v_call: TRBV7-8; j_call: TRBJ1-2; d_call: .; cdr3_aa: CASSPPGSGYTF
v_call: TRBV27; j_call: .; d_call: .; cdr3_aa: CASSSLRGGSEQYF
v_call: TRBV7-9; j_call: TRBJ1-2; d_call: .; cdr3_aa: CASSYSYGYTF
v_call: TRBV5-1; j_call: TRBJ1-4; d_call: .; cdr3_aa: CASSLRHGAGEKLFF
v_call: TRBV7-9; j_call: TRBJ1-1; d_call: TRBD1; cdr3_aa: CASSLGTGEAFF
v_call: TRBV2; j_call: TRBJ1-3; d_call: .; cdr3_aa: CASSGQGPSGNTIYF
v_call: TRBV7-6; j_call: TRBJ1-1; d_call: TRBD1; cdr3_aa: CASSLRTGRIAEAFF
v_call: TRBV19; j_call: TRBJ2-3; d_call: TRBD2; cdr3_aa: CASTLAVSTDTQYF
v_call: TRBV12-3/TRBV12-4; j_call: TRBJ1-1; d_call: TRBD1; cdr3_aa: CASSRQGSTEAFF
v_call: TRBV4-1; j_call: TRBJ2-4; d_call: TRBD2; cdr3_aa: CASSQPREGTRKNIQYF
v_call: TRBV15; j_call: TRBJ2-5; d_call: TRBD2; cdr3_aa: CATSSPGVASGPQETQYF
v_call: TRBV5-6; j_call: TRBJ2-5; d_call: .; cdr3_aa: CASSLRSLRVKETQYF
v_call: TRBV21-1; j_call: TRBJ2-3; d_call: .; cdr3_aa: CASSKPGTSGSSDTQYF
v_call: TRBV19; j_call: TRBJ2-7; d_call: TRBD2; cdr3_aa: CASSTRGLAGEQYF
v_call: TRBV7-9; j_call: TRBJ2-7; d_call: TRBD2; cdr3_aa: CASSSRAGGHFEQYF
v_call: TRBV6-5; j_call: TRBJ1-1; d_call: .; cdr3_aa: CASSFKGEHTEAFF
v_call: TRBV9; j_call: TRBJ2-3; d_call: .; cdr3_aa: CASSVAISTDTQYF
v_call: TRBV11-3; j_call: TRBJ2-7; d_call: .; cdr3_aa: CASGSEAYEQYF
v_call: TRBV5-4; j_call: TRBJ2-5; d_call: TRBD2; cdr3_aa: CASSSGLAEETQYF
v_call: TRBV20-1; j_call: TRBJ2-1; d_call: TRBD2; cdr3_aa: CSVSGTSTYNEQFF
v_call: TRBV29-1; j_call: TRBJ1-1; d_call: .; cdr3_aa: CSVNPGNTEAFF
v_call: TRBV2; j_call: TRBJ1-6; d_call: .; cdr3_aa: CASSEEAGLSSPLHF
v_call: TRBV28; j_call: TRBJ2-2; d_call: .; cdr3_aa: CASTTRVLHTGELFF
v_call: TRBV6-2/TRBV6-3; j_call: TRBJ2-2; d_call: TRBD2; cdr3_aa: CASSFLAGGPFGELFF
v_call: TRBV20-1; j_call: TRBJ2-1; d_call: .; cdr3_aa: CSAAQGREQFF
v_call: TRBV5-1; j_call: TRBJ2-2; d_call: TRBD2; cdr3_aa: CASSSRLAGVSGELFF